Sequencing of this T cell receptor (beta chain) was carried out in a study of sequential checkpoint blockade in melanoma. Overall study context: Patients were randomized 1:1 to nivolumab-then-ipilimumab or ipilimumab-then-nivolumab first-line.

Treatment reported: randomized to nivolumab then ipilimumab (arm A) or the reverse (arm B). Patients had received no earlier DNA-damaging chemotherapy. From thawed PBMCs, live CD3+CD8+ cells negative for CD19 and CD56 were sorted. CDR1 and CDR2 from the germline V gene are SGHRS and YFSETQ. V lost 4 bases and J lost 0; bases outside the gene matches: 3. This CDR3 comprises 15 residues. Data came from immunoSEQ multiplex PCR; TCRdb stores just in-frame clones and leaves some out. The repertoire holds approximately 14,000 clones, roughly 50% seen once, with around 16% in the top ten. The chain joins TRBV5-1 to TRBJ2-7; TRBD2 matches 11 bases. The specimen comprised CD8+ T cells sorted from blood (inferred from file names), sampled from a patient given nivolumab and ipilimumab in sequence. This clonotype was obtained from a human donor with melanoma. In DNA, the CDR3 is TGCGCCAGCAGCCCTACTAGCGGGAGCTCCTACGAGCAGTACTTC. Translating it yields CASSPTSGSSYEQYF.